The TCR beta chain described here comes from a study of cytomegalovirus exposure and HLA in healthy donors. Study summary: The study's early data release held about 85 million unique TCRs from HLA-typed donors.

Study observations and caveats: Earlier results showed most TCR beta V segments being productive about 87% or about 30% of the time. Some V segments, TRBV6-2 and TRBV6-3 among them, were indistinguishable and were therefore excluded. Presence/absence analyses treated sequencing depth as roughly uniform across donors.

The study ran its PCR with 60 Vbeta and 13 Jbeta primers. This table comes from immunoSEQ multiplex PCR, and its TCRdb copy is limited to in-frame clones, with some not included. The data hold some 120,000 clones, with around a tenth observed a single time. V was trimmed by 7 bases and J by 4 bases, leaving 16 bases between them. The germline V gene encodes CDR1 LNHDA and CDR2 SQIVND (reference sequence). This CDR3 spans 15 amino acids. A few counts support this clone. What it binds is not known. The sample consisted of PBMCs. The V and J genes are TRBV19 and TRBJ1-4; the D gene is possibly TRBD1 (5 bases). This sequence originates from a man between 25 and 39 years old in good health and CMV-seronegative. The CDR3 region is CASTQGRKNNEKLFF. CDR3 DNA sequence: TGTGCCAGTACCCAGGGAAGGAAGAATAATGAAAAACTGTTTTTT.